This TCR beta chain was found in a study of cytotoxic CD8 clonotypes in ibrutinib-treated CLL. As for the study in general: Mean yields were almost 260,000 productive templates and roughly 94,000 productive rearrangements per sample.

The method was immunoSEQ multiplex PCR; TCRdb's version includes in-frame clones alone and lacks a portion of them. In the table there are approximately 80,000 clones, roughly 86% of which are singletons. This clone has a single count. The V and J ends lost 3 bases and 1 base, in that order; junction bases with no gene match: 10. This CDR3 comprises 19 residues. CDR1 SGHTA and CDR2 FQGTGA come from the germline V gene. This sequence originates from a human donor with chronic lymphocytic leukemia. This sample comprised PBMCs, obtained before ibrutinib treatment. The chain is built from TRBV7-3 and TRBJ2-2; 11 bases align to TRBD2. The CDR3 reads CASSLVAGGPGRNTGELFF. The DNA of the CDR3 is TGTGCCAGCAGCTTGGTAGCGGGAGGGCCGGGCCGGAACACCGGGGAGCTGTTTTTT.